These T cell receptor beta chains were read from a single sample in a study of CD8+CD57+ T cells in acquired aplastic anemia. MiXCR was run by TCRdb on the reads, yielding one entry per CDR3 protein. This table holds about 160,000 distinct CDR3 sequences, 35% to 55% found once. Sequencing was done on a sample of sorted CD4+, CD8+, or CD8+CD57+ T cells (not recorded which) from PBMCs. These receptors originate from a human donor in good health. Both conserved end residues are part of each CDR3. The D gene is left open where the match is weak. Size tells how often a clone was seen (once, few, many) or the class of an expanded clone, and some rows leave it out.

j_gene	v_gene	abundance	d_gene	CDR3aa	CDR3nt
TRBJ1-1	TRBV7-9	few	TRBD1	CASSLPTGGYTEAFF	TGTGCCAGCAGCTTACCCACAGGGGGGTACACTGAAGCTTTCTTT
TRBJ2-7	TRBV5-1	many	.	CASSLGGTEYEQYF	TGCGCCAGCAGCTTGGGGGGGACGGAGTACGAGCAGTACTTC
TRBJ1-2	TRBV6-1	few	TRBD1	CASGTGTARLNYGYTF	TGTGCCAGCGGTACCGGGACAGCGCGGTTAAACTATGGCTACACCTTC
TRBJ1-1	TRBV10-3	many	TRBD1	CASTGTGGNTEAFF	TGTGCCAGCACTGGGACAGGGGGGAACACTGAAGCTTTCTTT
TRBJ2-1	TRBV7-3	.	.	CASSEASGSSYNEQFF	TGTGCCAGCAGCGAAGCCTCAGGGAGCTCCTACAATGAGCAGTTCTTC
TRBJ1-2	TRBV9	.	.	CASSVDPFTNYGYTF	TGTGCCAGCAGCGTAGATCCGTTTACTAACTATGGCTACACCTTC
TRBJ2-5	TRBV5-6	.	.	CASSLAQETQYF	TGTGCCAGCAGCTTAGCCCAAGAGACCCAGTACTTC
TRBJ1-6	TRBV6-1	many	TRBD1	CASSRTGTGVLPLHF	TGTGCCAGCAGTCGAACCGGGACAGGGGTTCTACCCCTCCACTTT
TRBJ1-2	TRBV29-1	.	.	CSVVNKDGYTF	TGCAGCGTTGTAAACAAAGATGGCTACACCTTC
TRBJ2-3	TRBV20-1	many	TRBD2	CSALKRESTDTQYF	TGCAGTGCTCTCAAGCGGGAAAGCACAGATACGCAGTATTTT
TRBJ1-3	TRBV5-4	.	TRBD1	CASSFQTGSSGSTIYF	TGTGCCAGCAGCTTCCAGACAGGGAGCTCTGGAAGCACCATATATTTT
TRBJ1-2	TRBV28	few	.	CASTVSNYGYTF	TGTGCCAGCACAGTTTCCAACTATGGCTACACCTTC
TRBJ2-3	TRBV2	few	.	CASGPGPQGTQYF	TGTGCCAGCGGTCCGGGACCCCAAGGTACGCAGTATTTT
TRBJ2-5	TRBV2	many	.	CASSSTPETQYF	TGTGCCAGCAGCAGTACCCCAGAGACCCAGTACTTC
TRBJ1-4	TRBV7-6	many	TRBD1	CASSTGQGLGEKLFF	TGTGCCAGCAGCACTGGACAGGGGCTTGGCGAAAAACTGTTTTTT
TRBJ1-1	TRBV20-1	many	.	CSAGGNTEAFF	TGCAGTGCGGGGGGGAACACTGAAGCTTTCTTT